Each of the 20 T cell receptor beta chains below was sequenced from the same sample in a study of vaccination and CD4 T cells after COVID-19. These TCRs' antigens remain unknown. With the Oncomine TCR Beta short-read assay, DNA from cultured CD4+ T cells was sequenced. MiXCR, applied by TCRdb to the PCR reads, yields one record per CDR3 protein. Of roughly 16,000 distinct CDR3 sequences in the sample, around 48% were seen once. Stated treatment: roughly ten-day PBMC culture with coronavirus spike peptide pools or control peptides (ViraFEST assay). Sequencing was done on a sample of CD4+ T cells from blood, cultured in vitro. Receptors were obtained from a human donor who had recovered from COVID-19.

This clonotype showed up just a few times. The rearrangement uses TRBV27 and TRBJ1-1; a weak D match, TRBD1 (5 bases). With 6 bases removed from V and 6 bases from J, the gap between germline ends came to 17 bases. The CDR3 length is 14 residues. Germline V gives CDR1 MNHEY, CDR2 SMNVEV (reference sequence). The CDR3 loop reads CASRAFGGGAEAFF. The CDR3 nucleotides read TGTGCCAGCAGGGCCTTCGGGGGAGGGGCTGAAGCTTTCTTT.

This clonotype occurred once. This chain links TRBV6-1 with TRBJ2-3; either TRBD1 or TRBD2 may fit D (7 bases each). The CDR3 contains 15 residues. V was cut by 3 bases and J by 5 bases, with 15 bases left in between. From germline, CDR1 is MNHNS and CDR2 SASEGT. This chain's CDR3 is CASSEGGGGGDTQYF. CDR3 coding DNA: TGTGCCAGCAGTGAGGGGGGAGGGGGCGGAGATACGCAGTATTTT.

The chain employs TRBV6-1 and TRBJ2-1, with unresolved D. The length of the CDR3 is 13 residues. The germline V and J ends were trimmed by 5 bases and 4 bases, with 9 bases remaining between them. The V gene's germline CDR1 is MNHNS and CDR2 SASEGT. CDR3 sequence (DNA): TGTGCCAGCAGTCCTGGCCCGTACAATGAGCAGTTCTTC. This encodes CASSPGPYNEQFF.

This chain joins TRBV11-2 and TRBJ2-7; TRBD2 matches 7 bases. With V trimmed by 1 base and J by 2 bases, 2 bases remained unmatched. Germline V gives CDR1 SGHAT, CDR2 FQNNGV. The CDR3 spans 14 residues. In DNA form, the CDR3 reads TGTGCCAGCAGCTTAGGGGAGGGCCCCTACGAGCAGTACTTC. This codes for CASSLGEGPYEQYF. The variable domain in full, with the rest retrieved from reference TRBV11-2 and TRBJ2-7, is EAGVAQSPRYKIIEKRQSVAFWCNPISGHATLYWYQQILGQGPKLLIQFQNNGVVDDSQLPKDRFSAERLKGVDSTLKIQPAKLEDSAVYLCASSLGEGPYEQYFGPGTRLTVT.

V usage is TRBV27 and J usage is TRBJ2-7; TRBD1 matches 8 bases. V gave up 5 bases and J gave up 0 bases; unmatched junction bases: 9. The CDR3 runs to 16 residues. Germline CDR1 and CDR2: MNHEY and SMNVEV (reference sequence). CDR3 amino acids: CASSPSADRVSYEQYF. Here the CDR3 DNA reads TGTGCCAGCAGTCCTTCGGCGGACAGGGTCTCCTACGAGCAGTACTTC.

This sequence joins TRBV15 and TRBJ2-1, with D maybe TRBD2 (5 bases). The CDR3 runs 15 residues. CDR1 is LNHNV and CDR2 is YYDKDF in the germline V gene (reference sequence). The V end lost 1 base, the J end lost 8 bases, and 15 bases lay between the germline ends. The CDR3: CATSRAPSSSDEQFF. In DNA form, the CDR3 reads TGTGCCACCAGCAGAGCTCCTAGCTCGAGTGATGAGCAGTTCTTC.

The chain has TRBV27 and TRBJ1-1; D gene ambiguous. From germline, CDR1 is MNHEY and CDR2 SMNVEV (reference sequence). Deletions cut 7 bases from V and 4 bases from J, with 13 bases between. The CDR3 runs to 13 residues. CDR3 nucleotide sequence: TGTGCCAGCACCCGACTTGGTGGCACTGAAGCTTTCTTT. Amino acid sequence: CASTRLGGTEAFF.

This clonotype came up a few times. The V call is TRBV4-2, the J call TRBJ2-3; D not resolved. The germline CDR1 and CDR2 sequences are LGHNA and YNFKEQ. The CDR3 length is 16 residues. Trimming took off 1 base at V and 1 base at J, with 12 bases between the two ends. CDR3 DNA: TGTGCCAGCAGCCAAGGGCCCACTCGGGGCACAGATACGCAGTATTTT. This codes for CASSQGPTRGTDTQYF.

V usage is TRBV24-1 and J usage is TRBJ2-1, with D tentatively TRBD2 (5 bases). The CDR3 spans 11 residues. Trimming took 12 bases from V and 4 from J, leaving 9 bases between them. Germline V gives CDR1 KGHDR, CDR2 SFDVKD. CDR3 protein: CASGKYNEQFF. The CDR3 DNA reads as TGTGCCTCCGGGAAATACAATGAGCAGTTCTTC.

The chain is built from TRBV21-1 and TRBJ2-5; the table assigns TRBD2, which was not confirmed against the DNA. TRBV21-1 is designated a pseudogene. This CDR3 is built from 15 residues. The chain's CDR3 is CASSKTAREEETQYF. The CDR3 nucleotides read TGTGCCAGCAGCAAGACAGCCAGGGAGGAAGAGACCCAGTACTTC.

This clonotype was counted a single time. The gene calls are TRBV4-1 and TRBJ2-2; 9 bases line up with TRBD1. Germline-derived CDR1 and CDR2 are MGHRA and YSYEKL. CDR3 length: 16 residues. J lost 7 bases, V lost 4 bases, and 10 bases had no gene match. The CDR3 region is CASSRDPTGGFGELFF. Written as DNA, the CDR3 is TGCGCCAGCAGCCGGGACCCTACAGGGGGCTTCGGGGAGCTGTTTTTT.

The chain links TRBV27 to TRBJ1-1; 7 bases fit TRBD1. Germline values: CDR1 MNHEY, CDR2 SMNVEV (reference sequence). The length of the CDR3 is 15 residues. V trimming: 3 bases; J trimming: 0 bases; junction bases outside the gene matches: 4. The chain's CDR3 is CASSFEQGLNTEAFF. As DNA, the CDR3 is TGTGCCAGCAGTTTCGAACAGGGGTTGAACACTGAAGCTTTCTTT.

V usage is TRBV20-1 and J usage is TRBJ2-7; 8 nucleotides line up with TRBD1. V was pared by 3 bases and J by 1 base, with 5 bases of the junction left unmatched. Germline CDR1 and CDR2: DFQATT and SNEGSKA (reference sequence). The CDR3 covers 14 residues. The CDR3 DNA reads as TGCAGTGCTAGTCCCCGGACAGGGTCCTACGAGCAGTACTTC. Its translation is CSASPRTGSYEQYF.

This chain joins TRBV20-1 and TRBJ1-2; D gene uncertain. Per the germline V gene, CDR1 is DFQATT and CDR2 is SNEGSKA (reference sequence). CDR3 length: 12 residues. Trimming left V 7 bases short and J 0 bases short, with 9 bases between. CDR3 nucleotide sequence: TGCAGTGTTGCCGGTTCTAACTATGGCTACACCTTC. It specifies CSVAGSNYGYTF.

The chain has TRBV19 and TRBJ1-1, with TRBD1 matching 8 bases. CDR1 LNHDA and CDR2 SQIVND come from the germline V gene (reference sequence). The CDR3 sequence is 15 residues long. With 6 bases clipped from V and 0 bases from J, the junction kept 6 bases outside the gene matches. CDR3 DNA sequence: TGTGCCAGTAGCAGGATGGACAGGGTGAACACTGAAGCTTTCTTT. This codes for CASSRMDRVNTEAFF.

The chain carries TRBV6-1 and TRBJ2-7, with D perhaps given as TRBD1 or TRBD2 (6 bases each). The V and J ends lost 7 bases and 7 bases respectively, with 26 bases between them. CDR1 is MNHNS and CDR2 is SASEGT in the germline V gene. This CDR3 has 16 amino acids. The DNA of the CDR3 is TGTGCCAGCATGCCGGTTTCAGGGGTCCCGACTAGGGAGCAGTACTTC. Residues: CASMPVSGVPTREQYF.

The CDR3, as DNA: TGTGCCAGCTCACCACGGAGGGGATATCACCCCCATTGGGCCCTCCACTTT. Protein: CASSPRRGYHPHWALHF. This chain connects TRBV18 to TRBJ1-6, with TRBD1 as a possible D gene (5 bases). V shed 1 base and J shed 14 bases, with 24 bases lying between them. The CDR3 sequence is 17 residues long. Germline V gives CDR1 KGHSH, CDR2 LQKENI.

The chain combines TRBV10-3 with TRBJ1-5; D uncertain. This CDR3 region has 15 residues. V shed 0 bases and J shed 5 bases, with 11 bases lying between them. Germline assignment: CDR1 ENHRY and CDR2 SYGVKD. The DNA of the CDR3 is TGTGCCATCAGTGAGTCGTCAATGTCTTATCAGCCCCAGCATTTT. It encodes CAISESSMSYQPQHF.

This chain joins TRBV12-3 or TRBV12-4 and TRBJ1-1, with TRBD1 identical over 10 bases. The CDR3 has 15 amino acids. Trimming cost V 6 bases and J 8 bases; bases outside gene matches: 12. The DNA for the CDR3 is TGTGCCAGCAGCCCGCCCGGGACAGGGGATAGGGAAGCTTTCTTT. Translation: CASSPPGTGDREAFF.

J is TRBJ2-7 and V is TRBV28, with D perhaps being TRBD1 or TRBD2 (5 bases each). The V gene's germline CDR1 is MDHEN and CDR2 SYDVKM. V was cut by 2 bases and J by 3 bases, with 14 bases left in between. This CDR3 is built from 15 residues. In DNA, the CDR3 is TGTGCCAGCAGTTTAATGGCAGGGACCCACTACGAGCAGTACTTC. This sequence encodes CASSLMAGTHYEQYF.